The clone carrying this T cell receptor (beta chain) showed up just a few times. The data originate from a study of T-cell reconstitution after alpha-beta-depleted transplantation in children. TCRbeta library construction was performed incorporating unique molecular identifiers. TCRdb fed the PCR reads into MiXCR, producing one record per CDR3 protein. This sample has approximately 350,000 distinct CDR3 sequences, with over 9% found just once. The junction had 7 bases not matched to a gene; V was cut back by 8 bases and J by 4 bases. Germline CDR1 reads SGHTA; CDR2 reads FQGNSA. The CDR3 is made up of 14 amino acids.

The material sequenced was PBMCs from the stem cell graft donor, taken from the stem cell graft. The receptor comes from a human donor who donated a stem cell graft to a child with acute lymphoblastic leukemia. The chain recombines TRBV7-2 with TRBJ2-5; 10 nucleotides match TRBD2. The CDR3 is CASHLAGVRETQYF. The DNA of the CDR3 is TGTGCCAGCCATCTAGCGGGAGTACGAGAGACCCAGTACTTC.